The entry below describes one T cell receptor beta chain. This record belongs to a study of OX40 agonist ivuxolimab in advanced cancers. The repertoire was sequenced with immunoSEQ multiplex PCR; TCRdb's copy has only in-frame clones and lacks some. The sample contains some 89,000 clones, around 84% of which appear only once. Between the trimmed V and J ends, which lost 4 bases and 5 bases, there was a span of 18 bases. Germline V CDR1 and CDR2: SGHRS, YFSETQ. The CDR3 has 15 amino acids. The sequencing here drew on CD4+ or CD8+ T cells sorted from blood, taken in a trial of the OX40 agonist ivuxolimab. The chain combines TRBV5-1 with TRBJ2-5; D might be TRBD2 (7 bases). The sequence came from an adult with an advanced solid tumor such as melanoma, head and neck, liver or kidney cancer. In DNA, the CDR3 is TGCGCCAGCAGCCGAGGGGGGGAGGCCCCCGAGACCCAGTACTTC. Translation gives CASSRGGEAPETQYF.